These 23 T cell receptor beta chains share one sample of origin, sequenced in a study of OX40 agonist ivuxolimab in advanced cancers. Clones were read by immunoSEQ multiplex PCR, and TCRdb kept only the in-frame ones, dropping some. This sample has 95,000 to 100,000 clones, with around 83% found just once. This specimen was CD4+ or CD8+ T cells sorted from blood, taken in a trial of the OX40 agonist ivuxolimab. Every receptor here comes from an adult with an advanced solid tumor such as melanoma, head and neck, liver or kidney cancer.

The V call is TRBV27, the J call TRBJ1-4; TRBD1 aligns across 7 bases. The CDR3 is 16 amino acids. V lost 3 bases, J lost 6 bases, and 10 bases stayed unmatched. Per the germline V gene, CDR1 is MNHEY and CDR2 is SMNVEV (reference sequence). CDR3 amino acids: CASSFNRGFSYEKLFF. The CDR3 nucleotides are TGTGCCAGCAGTTTCAACAGGGGTTTTTCCTATGAAAAACTGTTTTTT.

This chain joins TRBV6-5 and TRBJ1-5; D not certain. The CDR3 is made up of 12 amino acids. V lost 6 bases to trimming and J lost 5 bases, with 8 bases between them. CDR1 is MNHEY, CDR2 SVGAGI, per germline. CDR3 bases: TGTGCCAGCAGACAGACCTATCAGCCCCAGCATTTT. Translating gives CASRQTYQPQHF.

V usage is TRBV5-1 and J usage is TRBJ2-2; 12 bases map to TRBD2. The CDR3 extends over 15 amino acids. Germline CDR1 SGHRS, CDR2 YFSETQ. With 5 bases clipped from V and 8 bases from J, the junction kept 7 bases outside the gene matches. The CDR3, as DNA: TGCGCCAGCAGGCTGACTAGCGGGAGAACGGGGGAGCTGTTTTTT. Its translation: CASRLTSGRTGELFF.

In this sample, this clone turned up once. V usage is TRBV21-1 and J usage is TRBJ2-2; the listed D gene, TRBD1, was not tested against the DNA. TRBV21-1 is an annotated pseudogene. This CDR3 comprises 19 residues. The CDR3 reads CASSKVRPGDASNTGELFF. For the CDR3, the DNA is TGTGCCAGCAGCAAAGTACGTCCAGGGGACGCTAGTAACACCGGGGAGCTGTTTTTT.

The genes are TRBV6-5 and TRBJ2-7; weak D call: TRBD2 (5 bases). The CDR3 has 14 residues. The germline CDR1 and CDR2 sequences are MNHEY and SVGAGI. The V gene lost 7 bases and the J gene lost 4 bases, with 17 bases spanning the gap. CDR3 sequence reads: CASNRFWGVYEQYF. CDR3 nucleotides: TGTGCCAGCAACCGCTTCTGGGGAGTATACGAGCAGTACTTC.

The chain's CDR3 is CASREQGSGSPLHF. The CDR3 DNA reads TGTGCCAGCAGAGAGCAGGGTTCAGGTTCACCCCTCCACTTT. The chain links TRBV6-6 to TRBJ1-6; possibly TRBD1 for D (5 bases). V lost 6 bases and J 9 bases, leaving 15 bases between the germline ends. Germline V lookup: CDR1 MNHNY, CDR2 SVGAGI (reference sequence). This CDR3 has 14 residues.

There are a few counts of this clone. In DNA, the CDR3 is TGTGCCAGCAAGGGGTACACTGAAGCTTTCTTT. Amino acid sequence: CASKGYTEAFF. The chain uses TRBV28 and TRBJ1-1; TRBD1 is a possible D gene (5 bases). Per the germline V gene, CDR1 is MDHEN and CDR2 is SYDVKM. With 7 bases removed from V and 3 bases from J, the gap between germline ends came to 6 bases. There are 11 residues in the CDR3.

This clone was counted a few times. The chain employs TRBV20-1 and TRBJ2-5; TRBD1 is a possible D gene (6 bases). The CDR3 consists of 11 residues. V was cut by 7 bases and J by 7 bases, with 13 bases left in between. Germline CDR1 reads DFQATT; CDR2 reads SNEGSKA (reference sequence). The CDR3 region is CSGQDLGTQYF. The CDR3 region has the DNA TGCAGTGGACAGGACCTAGGGACCCAGTACTTC.

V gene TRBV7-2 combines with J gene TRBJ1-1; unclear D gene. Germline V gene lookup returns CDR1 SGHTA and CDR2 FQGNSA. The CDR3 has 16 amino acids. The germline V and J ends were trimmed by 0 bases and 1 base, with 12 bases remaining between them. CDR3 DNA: TGTGCCAGCAGCTTAGCGCGATGGGCACAGAACACTGAAGCTTTCTTT. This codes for CASSLARWAQNTEAFF. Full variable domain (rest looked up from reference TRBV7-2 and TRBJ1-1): GAGVSQSPSNKVTEKGKDVELRCDPISGHTALYWYRQSLGQGLEFLIYFQGNSAPDKSGLPSDRFSAERTGGSVSTLTIQRTQQEDSAVYLCASSLARWAQNTEAFFGQGTRLTVV.

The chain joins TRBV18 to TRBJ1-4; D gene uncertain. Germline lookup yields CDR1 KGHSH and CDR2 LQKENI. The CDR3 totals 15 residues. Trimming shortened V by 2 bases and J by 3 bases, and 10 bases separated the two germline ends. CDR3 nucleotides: TGTGCCAGCTCACCAATCGGGCCCCCTAATGAAAAACTGTTTTTT. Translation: CASSPIGPPNEKLFF.

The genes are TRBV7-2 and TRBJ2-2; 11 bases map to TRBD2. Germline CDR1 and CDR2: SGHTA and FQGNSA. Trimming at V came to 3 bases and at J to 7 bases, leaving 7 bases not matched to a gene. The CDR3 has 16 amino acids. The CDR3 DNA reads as TGTGCCAGCAGCTTTGGGCTAGCGGGGGGTGGCGGGGAGCTGTTTTTT. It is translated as CASSFGLAGGGGELFF.

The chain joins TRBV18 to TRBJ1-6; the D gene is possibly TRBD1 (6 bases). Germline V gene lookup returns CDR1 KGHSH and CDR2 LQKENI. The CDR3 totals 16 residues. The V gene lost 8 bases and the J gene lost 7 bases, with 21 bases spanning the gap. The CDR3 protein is CASADASGGRNSPLHF. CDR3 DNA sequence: TGTGCCAGCGCCGACGCAAGTGGGGGGCGAAATTCACCCCTCCACTTT.

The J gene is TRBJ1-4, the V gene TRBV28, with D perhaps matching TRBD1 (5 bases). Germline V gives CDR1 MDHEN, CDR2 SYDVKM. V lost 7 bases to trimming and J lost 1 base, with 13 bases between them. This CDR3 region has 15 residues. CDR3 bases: TGTGCCAGCACCCCAGGGTCTCGAACTAATGAAAAACTGTTTTTT. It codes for CASTPGSRTNEKLFF.

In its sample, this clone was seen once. The CDR3 nucleotides read TGCGCCAGCAGCAGCAGGGGGGAAAACACCGGGGAGCTGTTTTTT. It translates to CASSSRGENTGELFF. The chain carries TRBV5-1 and TRBJ2-2; D perhaps matches TRBD1 (7 bases). Between the trimmed V and J ends, which lost 4 bases and 2 bases, there was a span of 12 bases. Germline CDR1 is SGHRS and CDR2 is YFSETQ. This CDR3 contains 15 residues.

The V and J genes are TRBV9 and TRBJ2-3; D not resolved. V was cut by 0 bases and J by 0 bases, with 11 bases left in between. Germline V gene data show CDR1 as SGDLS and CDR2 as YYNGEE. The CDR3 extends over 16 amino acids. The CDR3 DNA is TGTGCCAGCAGCGTAGGAGCCGCAATTAGCACAGATACGCAGTATTTT. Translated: CASSVGAAISTDTQYF.

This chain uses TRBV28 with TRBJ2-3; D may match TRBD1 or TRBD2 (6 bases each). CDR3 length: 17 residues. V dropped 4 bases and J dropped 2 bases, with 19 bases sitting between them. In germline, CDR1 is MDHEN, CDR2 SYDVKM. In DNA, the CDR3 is TGTGCCAGCAGTTACACGGTGGGGGGCGCTTTCACAGATACGCAGTATTTT. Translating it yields CASSYTVGGAFTDTQYF.

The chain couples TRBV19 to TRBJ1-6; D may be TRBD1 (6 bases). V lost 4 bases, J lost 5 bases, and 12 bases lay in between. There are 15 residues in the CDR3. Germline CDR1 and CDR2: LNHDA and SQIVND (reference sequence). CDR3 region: CASSTRTAHNSPLHF. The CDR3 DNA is TGTGCCAGTAGTACCCGGACAGCCCATAATTCACCCCTCCACTTT.

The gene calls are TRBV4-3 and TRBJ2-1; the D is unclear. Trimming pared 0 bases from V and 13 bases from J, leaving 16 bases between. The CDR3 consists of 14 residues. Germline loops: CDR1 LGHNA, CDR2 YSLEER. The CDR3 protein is CASSQDHIEDSQFF. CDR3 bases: TGCGCCAGCAGCCAAGATCATATCGAGGATTCACAGTTCTTC.

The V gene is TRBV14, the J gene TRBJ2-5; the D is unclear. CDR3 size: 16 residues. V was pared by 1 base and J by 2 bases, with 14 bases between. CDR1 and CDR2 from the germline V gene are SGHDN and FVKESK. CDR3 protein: CASSQGTRVGQETQYF. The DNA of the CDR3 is TGTGCCAGCAGCCAAGGGACCCGGGTGGGGCAAGAGACCCAGTACTTC.

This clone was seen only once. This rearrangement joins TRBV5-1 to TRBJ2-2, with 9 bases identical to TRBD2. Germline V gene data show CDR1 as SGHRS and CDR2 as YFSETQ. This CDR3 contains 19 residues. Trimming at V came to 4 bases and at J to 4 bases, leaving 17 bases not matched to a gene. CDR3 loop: CASSPYEGSGRIGTGELFF. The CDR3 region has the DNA TGCGCCAGCAGCCCTTACGAAGGTAGCGGGAGAATCGGCACCGGGGAGCTGTTTTTT. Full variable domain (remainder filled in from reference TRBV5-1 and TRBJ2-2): KAGVTQTPRYLIKTRGQQVTLSCSPISGHRSVSWYQQTPGQGLQFLFEYFSETQRNKGNFPGRFSGRQFSNSRSEMNVSTLELGDSALYLCASSPYEGSGRIGTGELFFGEGSRLTVL.

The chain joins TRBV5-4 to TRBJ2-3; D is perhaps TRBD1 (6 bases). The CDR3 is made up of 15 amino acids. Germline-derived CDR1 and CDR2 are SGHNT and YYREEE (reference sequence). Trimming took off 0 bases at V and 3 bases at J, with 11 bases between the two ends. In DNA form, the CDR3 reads TGTGCCAGCAGCTTGGAACAGGGAAGAACAGATACGCAGTATTTT. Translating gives CASSLEQGRTDTQYF.

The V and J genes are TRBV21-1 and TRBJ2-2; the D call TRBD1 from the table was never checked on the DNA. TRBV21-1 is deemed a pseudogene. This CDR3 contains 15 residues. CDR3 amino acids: CATSDKMVNTGELFF. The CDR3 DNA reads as TGTGCCACCAGTGACAAGATGGTGAACACCGGGGAGCTGTTTTTT.

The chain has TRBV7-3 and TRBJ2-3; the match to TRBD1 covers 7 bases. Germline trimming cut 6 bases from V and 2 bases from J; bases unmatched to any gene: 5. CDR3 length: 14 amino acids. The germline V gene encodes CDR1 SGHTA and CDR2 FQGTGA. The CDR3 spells CASRLGQTTDTQYF. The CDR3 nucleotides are TGTGCCAGCAGGTTGGGACAGACCACAGATACGCAGTATTTT.